Below, 26 T cell receptor beta chains from the same sample are listed, as sequenced in a study of blood T cells in healthy people across ages. With a J-beta primer mix and a sample-barcoded 5' primer, a second PCR ran 7 to 11 cycles. In TCRdb, the 5' RACE reads were re-called with MiXCR into one record per CDR3 protein. The sample yields hundreds of thousands of distinct CDR3 sequences, roughly 21% seen once. The sequencing input was blood. The receptors come from a man between 65 and 80 years old in good health.

CDR3 amino acids: CASSFWTASSYEQYF. The CDR3 DNA reads as TGTGCCAGCAGCTTTTGGACCGCAAGCTCCTACGAGCAGTACTTC. V is TRBV5-6 and J is TRBJ2-7; D uncertain. V gave up 2 bases and J gave up 0 bases, with 12 bases separating them. Per germline, CDR1 SGHDT and CDR2 YYEEEE. This CDR3 contains 15 residues.

This clonotype was seen a few times. The J gene is TRBJ1-2, the V gene TRBV20-1, with D maybe TRBD1 (5 bases). The germline gives CDR1 DFQATT, CDR2 SNEGSKA (reference sequence). The CDR3 length is 12 residues. Trimming removed 5 bases from V and 8 bases from J, with 15 bases in between. CDR3 protein: CSAPGTSVGYTF. CDR3 nucleotides: TGCAGTGCTCCCGGGACCAGCGTCGGCTACACCTTC.

In the case of this clonotype: Its ends do not fully match the called genes, so a read error is possible. The CDR3 here is CSARDLGPSGSRNEQFF. The CDR3 DNA is TGCAGTGCGAGAGATCTGGGGCCCAGCGGGAGTCGGAATGAGCAGTTCTTC. The rearrangement uses TRBV20-1 and TRBJ2-5; 8 bases fit TRBD2. The end of the DNA fits TRBJ2-1 better, so the J call may be wrong. CDR3 length: 17 amino acids. Germline CDR1 is DFQATT and CDR2 is SNEGSKA (reference sequence).

This clonotype was recorded a few times. The gene calls are TRBV5-1 and TRBJ2-4; the D is unclear. Germline V gene sequence: CDR1 SGHRS, CDR2 YFSETQ. V lost 1 base and J 5 bases, leaving 7 bases between the germline ends. The CDR3 consists of 13 residues. The CDR3 here is CASSLYTENIQYF. Here the CDR3 DNA reads TGCGCCAGCAGCTTGTATACAGAAAACATTCAGTACTTC.

Ten or more counts support this clonotype. The gene calls are TRBV5-1 and TRBJ2-5; D not resolved. The V and J ends lost 2 bases and 4 bases respectively, with 15 bases between them. CDR1 and CDR2 from the germline V gene are SGHRS and YFSETQ. The CDR3 runs to 15 residues. The DNA for the CDR3 is TGCGCCAGCAGCTTTATTAGAAGCGCTGGAGAGACCCAGTACTTC. It encodes CASSFIRSAGETQYF. Drawing the rest from reference TRBV5-1 and TRBJ2-5, the complete variable domain is KAGVTQTPRYLIKTRGQQVTLSCSPISGHRSVSWYQQTPGQGLQFLFEYFSETQRNKGNFPGRFSGRQFSNSRSEMNVSTLELGDSALYLCASSFIRSAGETQYFGPGTRLLVL.

As to this clonotype: It may be a read error: a sequence one base away is much more abundant. This chain links TRBV29-1 with TRBJ2-7; TRBD1 agrees at 7 bases. From germline, CDR1 is SQVTM and CDR2 ANQGSEA. V dropped 0 bases and J dropped 4; count of bases not matched to a gene: 12. The CDR3 totals 16 residues. The CDR3 DNA sequence: TGCAGCGTTGAAGATCTCCGGGACAGTGAACATTACGAGCAGTACTTC. Translating it yields CSVEDLRDSEHYEQYF.

This clonotype was seen repeatedly, ten times or more. This sequence joins TRBV20-1 and TRBJ2-1; TRBD2 is a possible D gene (6 bases). The V gene's germline CDR1 is DFQATT and CDR2 SNEGSKA (reference sequence). Trimming left V 3 bases short and J 7 bases short, with 10 bases between. The CDR3 is made up of 12 amino acids. CDR3 region: CSASGRVNEQFF. In DNA form, the CDR3 reads TGCAGTGCTAGCGGGAGAGTTAATGAGCAGTTCTTC.

The table lists this clonotype with a count of one. Since no conserved phenylalanine or tryptophan closes the CDR3, a read error is the likely cause. The V call is TRBV11-2, the J call TRBJ2-4; 10 positions agree with TRBD1. There are 19 residues in the CDR3. Germline values: CDR1 SGHAT, CDR2 FQNNGV. As DNA, the CDR3 is TGTGCCAGCAGCTTGGTCTCCGGGACAGGGGACCTAGCCAAGAACATTCAGTACCTC. This encodes CASSLVSGTGDLAKNIQYL.

The sample holds a few counts of this clonotype. V usage is TRBV12-3 or TRBV12-4 and J usage is TRBJ1-1; a weak D match, TRBD1 (5 bases). The CDR3 is 12 residues long. The V gene lost 7 bases and the J gene lost 6 bases, with 12 bases spanning the gap. CDR3 protein: CASNRDGPEAFF. CDR3 DNA: TGTGCCAGCAATCGGGACGGTCCTGAAGCTTTCTTT.

This clonotype was counted many times. This chain connects TRBV3-1 to TRBJ2-7; possible D gene TRBD1, 5 bases. V was trimmed by 1 base and J by 0 bases, leaving 10 bases between them. The CDR3 sequence is 15 residues long. Germline assignment: CDR1 LGHDT and CDR2 YNNKEL (reference sequence). In DNA form, the CDR3 reads TGTGCCAGCAGCCAAGTCCTCAGGGCCTCCTACGAGCAGTACTTC. Translating gives CASSQVLRASYEQYF.

This clonotype was detected only a few times. The rearrangement uses TRBV2 and TRBJ2-2, with 7 positions matching TRBD1. The CDR3 consists of 14 residues. Germline CDR1 is SNHLY and CDR2 is FYNNEI. J was trimmed by 10 bases and V by 1 base; bases with no gene match: 6. The DNA for the CDR3 is TGTGCCAGCAGTGAAGTGACAGGGCGAGCGGAGCTGTTTTTT. It codes for CASSEVTGRAELFF.

V and J are TRBV7-9 and TRBJ2-7; possibly TRBD1 for D (6 bases). This CDR3 contains 16 residues. The V end was cut by 1 base, the J end by 6 bases, with 19 bases between. Per germline, CDR1 SEHNR and CDR2 FQNEAQ (reference sequence). The CDR3 DNA is TGTGCCAGCAGCTTAGAGGGGATTGCAGGGGCCCTCGAGCAGTACTTC. Its translation is CASSLEGIAGALEQYF.

The chain joins TRBV18 to TRBJ2-5; perhaps TRBD2 as D (5 bases). The J call is uncertain, as TRBJ2-7 better fits the DNA end. Germline V CDR1 and CDR2: KGHSH, LQKENI. The CDR3 length is 16 residues. CDR3 bases: TGTGCCAGCTCACCGGTAGGCACGGACTTGTTCTACGAGCAGTACTTC. It is translated as CASSPVGTDLFYEQYF.

The table lists this clonotype with many counts. This chain joins TRBV20-1 and TRBJ2-5; D gene ambiguous. This CDR3 contains 15 residues. Germline V gives CDR1 DFQATT, CDR2 SNEGSKA (reference sequence). Trimming shortened V by 1 base and J by 1 base, and 13 bases separated the two germline ends. This chain's CDR3 is CSARGGLPFQETQYF. CDR3 sequence (DNA): TGCAGTGCTAGAGGGGGTCTGCCTTTCCAAGAGACCCAGTACTTC.

In this sample, this clonotype turned up a few times. The rearrangement joins TRBV7-3 to TRBJ2-7; 9 positions match TRBD2. Trimming cost V 5 bases and J 5 bases; bases outside gene matches: 7. This CDR3 has 14 amino acids. Germline V gives CDR1 SGHTA, CDR2 FQGTGA. For the CDR3, the DNA is TGTGCCAGCAGCCTTAGCGGGAGTATCGACGAGCAGTACTTC. Residues: CASSLSGSIDEQYF.

The rearrangement links TRBV20-1 to TRBJ2-5, with 16 bases matching TRBD2. Germline CDR1 is DFQATT and CDR2 is SNEGSKA (reference sequence). With V trimmed by 5 bases and J by 4 bases, 4 bases remained unmatched. This CDR3 comprises 15 residues. The CDR3 is CSAGTSGRAGETQYF. The CDR3 DNA reads as TGCAGTGCTGGGACTAGCGGGAGGGCTGGAGAGACCCAGTACTTC.

This clonotype was detected many times. The chain joins TRBV4-3 to TRBJ1-4, with TRBD1 matching over 7 bases. This CDR3 spans 15 amino acids. Germline CDR1 is LGHNA and CDR2 is YSLEER. V gave up 0 bases and J gave up 8 bases; unmatched junction bases: 6. The CDR3 protein is CASSQELLDREKLFF. Here the CDR3 DNA reads TGCGCCAGCAGCCAAGAGCTACTGGACAGGGAAAAACTGTTTTTT.

J is TRBJ1-2 and V is TRBV29-1, with TRBD1 matching over 8 bases. The germline CDR1 and CDR2 sequences are SQVTM and ANQGSEA. The ends lost 2 bases at V and 3 bases at J; junction bases unmatched: 5. The CDR3 sequence is 14 residues long. CDR3 protein: CSVERSGGHYGYTF. CDR3 nucleotides: TGCAGCGTTGAAAGGTCAGGGGGCCACTATGGCTACACCTTC.

The chain uses TRBV19 and TRBJ1-1; D unclear. V lost 3 bases to trimming and J lost 5 bases, with 16 bases between them. This CDR3 spans 15 amino acids. The germline V gene encodes CDR1 LNHDA and CDR2 SQIVND (reference sequence). The CDR3 DNA reads TGTGCCAGTAGTATCTCGGCCCTTTCGGGAACTGAAGCTTTCTTT. Its translation: CASSISALSGTEAFF.

The sample holds a few counts of this clonotype. This sequence joins TRBV2 and TRBJ2-2, with D maybe TRBD2 (5 bases). Germline lookup yields CDR1 SNHLY and CDR2 FYNNEI. The V gene lost 5 bases and the J gene lost 7 bases, with 17 bases spanning the gap. This CDR3 has 15 residues. As DNA, the CDR3 is TGTGCCAGCAGTCAAGGGTCTAGCCGGGGCGGGGAGCTGTTTTTT. Encoded protein: CASSQGSSRGGELFF.

The rearrangement links TRBV5-1 to TRBJ2-7; 8 nucleotides match TRBD2. The CDR3 extends over 15 amino acids. The V gene's germline CDR1 is SGHRS and CDR2 YFSETQ. The V and J ends lost 5 bases and 0 bases, in that order; junction bases with no gene match: 7. The CDR3 bases are TGCGCCAGCAGAGAGAGCGGGAGCCTCTCCTACGAGCAGTACTTC. Protein: CASRESGSLSYEQYF.

The V and J genes are TRBV3-1 and TRBJ1-1; 7 bases are shared with TRBD1. The V segment lost 3 bases and the J segment 6 bases; nucleotides outside the gene matches: 7. The CDR3 runs 14 residues. Germline loops: CDR1 LGHDT, CDR2 YNNKEL (reference sequence). The CDR3 loop is CASSHLPGQPEAFF. The CDR3, as DNA: TGTGCCAGCAGCCACCTCCCGGGACAGCCTGAAGCTTTCTTT.

The chain is built from TRBV14 and TRBJ2-5; 8 nucleotides line up with TRBD1. The J call may be incorrect, as the DNA end agrees better with TRBJ2-1. The CDR3 covers 15 residues. Per germline, CDR1 SGHDN and CDR2 FVKESK. CDR3 in DNA: TGTGCCAGCAGCCAGCAGGACCTACAGGGGGTTGAGCAGTTCTTC. Translating it yields CASSQQDLQGVEQFF.

This clonotype appeared a few times. This chain joins TRBV29-1 and TRBJ2-5; 7 bases map to TRBD1. The end of the DNA is better explained by TRBJ2-7, so the J call may be wrong. This CDR3 contains 14 residues. Germline assignment: CDR1 SQVTM and CDR2 ANQGSEA. CDR3 DNA: TGCAGCGTTGGATTAGGGACAGCCTACTACGAGCAGTACTTC. It yields the protein CSVGLGTAYYEQYF.

The chain uses TRBV20-1 and TRBJ2-3; D may match TRBD1 or TRBD2 (5 bases each). Trimming took off 6 bases at V and 2 bases at J, with 21 bases between the two ends. CDR3 length: 16 residues. Germline CDR1 is DFQATT and CDR2 is SNEGSKA (reference sequence). CDR3 residues: CSAPRGSRLSTDTQYF. Here the CDR3 DNA reads TGCAGTGCCCCCCGGGGCAGCAGACTTTCCACAGATACGCAGTATTTT.

In the case of this clonotype: One end of the junction fails to match germline, which may point to a read error. This chain links TRBV4-2 with TRBJ1-4; maybe TRBD1 (5 bases). The CDR3 length is 15 residues. Germline loops: CDR1 LGHNA, CDR2 YNFKEQ. The CDR3 sequence is CASSHPGRHNEKLSF. CDR3 sequence (DNA): TGTGCCAGCAGCCATCCGGGACGGCATAATGAAAAACTGTCTTTT.